This T cell receptor beta chain emerged from a study of T cell repertoires in cytomegalovirus infection. The CDR3 has 14 residues. V was pared by 0 bases and J by 5 bases, with 9 bases between. The V gene's germline CDR1 is SGHRS and CDR2 YFSETQ. Turning to this clonotype: Its antigen is undetermined.

TCRdb re-derived calls from the reads in MiXCR, one entry per CDR3 protein. The sample carries more than 250,000 distinct CDR3 sequences, 25% recorded once. This TCR was recovered from a human donor in good health (CMV status not recorded). Some clones in this sample may be carry-over from other donors' samples. The chain links TRBV5-1 to TRBJ2-4; D gene ambiguous. This specimen was cultured PBMCs, taken from culture after CMV antigen stimulation. CDR3 residues: CASSLGGFQNIQYF. The CDR3 DNA sequence: TGCGCCAGCAGCTTGGGAGGATTCCAAAACATTCAGTACTTC.